The entry that follows covers one T cell receptor (beta chain) sequence. Germline loops: CDR1 LNHDA, CDR2 SQIVND (reference sequence). V was pared by 5 bases and J by 0 bases, with 11 bases between. The CDR3 has 14 amino acids. CD45RO-negative, CCR7-selected cells formed the naive CD8 fraction, which excluded terminally differentiated effector memory CD45RA+ cells. This specimen belongs to a study of shared clonotypes between healthy human individuals. Generated by immunoSEQ multiplex PCR, the TCRdb table keeps only in-frame clones and is missing some. This sample carries over 2 million clones, 85% to 95% of them seen once, and the ten largest clones take 1% to 1.3%.

The rearrangement links TRBV19 to TRBJ2-7, with D perhaps TRBD1 or TRBD2 (5 bases each). The clonotype comes from a man aged 18 to 35 in good health. The sample comprised naive CD8+ T cells sorted from blood. CDR3 bases: TGTGCCAGTAGTTTCCGGGGACCCTCCTACGAGCAGTACTTC. It is translated as CASSFRGPSYEQYF.